This T cell receptor (beta chain) appears in the sequencing data of a study of regulatory T cells in long-lasting Graves disease. Study-wide context: Disease was considered persistent Graves' disease after over 5 years of antithyroid drugs (with positive TSH receptor antibodies). Notes on the study in general: Thyroid tissue was not studied; only peripheral blood was. TRBV28, TRBJ1-2 and TRBJ2-5 emerged as the favored segments in persistent disease.

Documented time point: persistent/refractory GD, antithyroid drugs over 5 years with positive TRAb. Making the TCR library involved RNA that had been extracted from PBMCs. From an endocrinology department in Xi'an, China, came the patients. This clonotype came up a few times. What it binds is not known. iRepertoire HTBI primers and Arm-PCR of CDR3 regions built TCR beta libraries. From the multiplex PCR reads, TCRdb called clonotypes with MiXCR, one entry per CDR3 protein. Among roughly 450,000 distinct CDR3 sequences listed, 20% to 30% were seen once. V lost 6 bases and J lost 6, with 17 bases in between. CDR1 DFQATT and CDR2 SNEGSKA come from the germline V gene (reference sequence). This CDR3 is 13 amino acids long.

The TCR sequence derives from a female donor with Graves disease. V and J are TRBV20-1 and TRBJ1-1; D is undetermined. The starting material was peripheral blood mononuclear cells (PBMCs), obtained when the disease was refractory, from a patient treated with antithyroid drugs. The CDR3 sequence: CSANGLQTSEAFF. DNA of the CDR3: TGCAGTGCAAACGGGCTCCAAACGTCTGAAGCTTTCTTT.